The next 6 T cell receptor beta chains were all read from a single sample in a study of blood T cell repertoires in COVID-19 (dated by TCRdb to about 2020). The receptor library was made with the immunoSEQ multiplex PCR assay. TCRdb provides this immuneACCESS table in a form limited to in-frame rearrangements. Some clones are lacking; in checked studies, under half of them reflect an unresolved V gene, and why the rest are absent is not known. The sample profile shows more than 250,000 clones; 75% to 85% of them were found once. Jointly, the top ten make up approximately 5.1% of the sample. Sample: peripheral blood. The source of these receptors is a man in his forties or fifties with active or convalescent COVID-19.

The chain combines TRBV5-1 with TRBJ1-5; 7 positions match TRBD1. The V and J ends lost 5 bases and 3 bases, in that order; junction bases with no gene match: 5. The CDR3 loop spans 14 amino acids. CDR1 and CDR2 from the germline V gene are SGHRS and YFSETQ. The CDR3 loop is CASSTGTDNQPQHF. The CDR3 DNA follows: TGCGCCAGCAGTACCGGGACAGACAATCAGCCCCAGCATTTT.

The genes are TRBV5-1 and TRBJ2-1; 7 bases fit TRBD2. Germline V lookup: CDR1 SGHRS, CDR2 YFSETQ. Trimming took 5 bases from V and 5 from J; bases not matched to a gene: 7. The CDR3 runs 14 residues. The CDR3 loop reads CASRGLADNNEQFF. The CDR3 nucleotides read TGCGCCAGCAGAGGCCTAGCGGACAACAATGAGCAGTTCTTC.

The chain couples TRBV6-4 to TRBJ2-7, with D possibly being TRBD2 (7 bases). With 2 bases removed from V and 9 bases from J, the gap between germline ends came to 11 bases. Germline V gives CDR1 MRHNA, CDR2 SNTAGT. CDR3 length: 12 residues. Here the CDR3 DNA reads TGTGCCAGCAGTGACCCTAGGGGGGGGCAGTACTTC. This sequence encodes CASSDPRGGQYF.

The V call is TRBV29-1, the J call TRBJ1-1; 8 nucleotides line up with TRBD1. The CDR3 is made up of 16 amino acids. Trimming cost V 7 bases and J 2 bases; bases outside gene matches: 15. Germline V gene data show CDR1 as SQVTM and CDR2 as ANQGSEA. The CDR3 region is CSASLGFGQGNTEAFF. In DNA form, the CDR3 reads TGCAGCGCCTCTTTGGGGTTCGGACAGGGAAACACTGAAGCTTTCTTT.

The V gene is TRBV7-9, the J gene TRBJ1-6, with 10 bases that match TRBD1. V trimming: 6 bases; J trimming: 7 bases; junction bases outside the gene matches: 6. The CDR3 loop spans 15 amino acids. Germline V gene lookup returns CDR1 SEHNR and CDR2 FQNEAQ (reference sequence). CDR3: CASRGDRGPNSPLHF. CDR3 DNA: TGTGCCAGCAGGGGCGACAGGGGGCCAAATTCACCCCTCCACTTT.

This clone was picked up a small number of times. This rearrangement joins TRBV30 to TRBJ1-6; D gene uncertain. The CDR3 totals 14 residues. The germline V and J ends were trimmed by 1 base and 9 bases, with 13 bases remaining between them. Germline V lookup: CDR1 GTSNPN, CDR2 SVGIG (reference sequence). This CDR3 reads CAWSAGKGGSPLHF. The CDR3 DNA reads TGTGCCTGGAGTGCCGGGAAAGGTGGTTCACCCCTCCACTTT.